This TCR beta chain was captured by sequencing in a study of blood T cells in healthy people across ages. Study context: The template switching approach captured approximately one barcoded beta molecule for every two T cells.

The second PCR ran about 6 to 12 cycles with a sample-barcoded 5' primer and J-beta primers. MiXCR, run by TCRdb on the 5' RACE reads, gives a single entry per CDR3 protein. The table shows 910,000 or so distinct CDR3 sequences, with roughly 47% occurring only once. V was trimmed by 4 bases and J by 4 bases, leaving 14 bases between them. The CDR3 contains 14 residues. Germline V gene lookup returns CDR1 SGHKS and CDR2 YYEKEE (reference sequence). Total RNA, at least 5 micrograms per sample, was extracted from PBMCs. V gene TRBV5-5 combines with J gene TRBJ1-2; no firm D call. The TCR originated in a woman aged 60-75 years in good health. The specimen was blood. The CDR3 DNA sequence: TGTGCCAGCAGCATCCCAGAGTCTGGCTATGGCTACACCTTC. This translates into CASSIPESGYGYTF.